This T cell receptor (beta chain) was recovered during a study of T cell repertoires in cytomegalovirus infection. The CDR3 is 15 amino acids. Germline CDR1 reads MNHEY; CDR2 reads SMNVEV (reference sequence). V shed 8 bases, J shed 1 base, and the junction held 9 bases outside the gene matches. TCRdb re-called the reads through MiXCR, storing one row per CDR3 protein. The table shows 750,000 to 900,000 distinct CDR3 sequences, with just under 30% occurring only once. Concerning this clonotype itself: Its target is unknown.

The rearrangement uses TRBV27 and TRBJ2-5, with 8 bases matching TRBD2. The sequence was collected from a human donor in good health (CMV status not recorded). Some clones in this sample may be carry-over from other donors' samples. Sequenced material: cultured CD8+ T cells from PBMCs, taken from culture after CMV antigen stimulation. The CDR3 here is CASGAGGSFQETQYF. The CDR3 region has the DNA TGTGCCAGCGGGGCGGGGGGTTCTTTCCAAGAGACCCAGTACTTC.